The source of this TCR beta chain is a study of T cells expressing NK-cell markers. Whole-study context: The authors derived TCR beta repertoires from sorted CD3+CD56+NKG2C+, CD3+CD56+NKG2C- and CD3+CD56-NKG2C+ T cells. Notes on the study in general: There were four donors in whom these clonotypes also led the CD3+CD56-NKG2C+ fraction. It was still unclear whether expanded NKG2C+ T cell clones were HCMV specific.

About this clonotype: The antigen is not known.

For TCR beta, cDNA was produced by 5'RACE template switching with UMIs. One entry per CDR3 protein, without DNA, is what TCRdb gives after re-calling the 5' RACE reads. This listing includes approximately 170,000 distinct CDR3 sequences. Germline V lookup: CDR1 ENHRY, CDR2 SYGVKD. This CDR3 spans 14 amino acids. Sample: blood T cells: a sorted CD56 or NKG2C T cell subset, CD4+ or CD8+ T cells, or bulk PBMC T cells (not recorded which). V gene TRBV10-3 combines with J gene TRBJ1-2; TCRdb's D call, TRBD1, is unchecked because there is no DNA. This TCR came from a man aged 18-69 years in good health. Here the CDR3 reads CAISEHSRPGGYTF.